This T cell receptor (beta chain) was sequenced during a study of monozygotic twins with inflammatory bowel disease. Of note for this clonotype: Its antigen is unidentified.

Addition of UMIs with a 6-nucleotide sample barcode was achieved by template switching. Reanalyzing the 5' RACE reads, TCRdb keeps one entry per CDR3 protein, without DNA. This table holds approximately 400,000 distinct CDR3 sequences. Study-level points and caveats: TCRbeta inverse Simpson diversity was decreased in IBD patients versus healthy co-twins. No single strong signal or clonotype associated with IBD was supported.

The sequencing sample was made of blood. The source is a human donor with ulcerative colitis or Crohn's disease, or a healthy co-twin of an affected twin (not recorded which).

The CDR3 loop reads CASSFWGGRTNEQFF. The chain recombines TRBV12-3 or TRBV12-4 with TRBJ2-1; the D call from TCRdb, TRBD1, cannot be confirmed without DNA. The CDR3 has 15 amino acids.